Below, 11 T cell receptor beta chains from the same sample are listed, as sequenced in a study of CD8+ T cells in alopecia areata (dated by TCRdb to the late 2010s). Library construction relied on the immunoSEQ multiplex PCR assay. RNA was extracted from all samples and reverse transcribed into cDNA as template for TCR sequencing. The source is immuneACCESS, and TCRdb retained only in-frame sequences with V and J called. Part of the clones is not carried over; for the studies checked, unresolved V genes explain less than half of this, and the remainder is unexplained. In this sample the table shows 98,000 or so clones, approximately 59% of which occur a single time. Jointly, the top ten make up 20% to 25% of the sample. The sequenced sample consisted of CD8+ T cells sorted from blood. The receptors were gathered from a human donor in good health.

The V gene is TRBV5-6, the J gene TRBJ2-7; the D gene is possibly TRBD1 (6 bases). V was pared by 7 bases and J by 0 bases, with 26 bases between. CDR3 length equals 18 residues. Germline lookup yields CDR1 SGHDT and CDR2 YYEEEE. The CDR3 is CASYSRRVGDTFSYEQYF. Written as DNA, the CDR3 is TGTGCCAGCTATTCTCGAAGAGTGGGGGACACTTTCTCCTACGAGCAGTACTTC.

V is TRBV7-9 and J is TRBJ2-1; 11 bases match TRBD2. Per germline, CDR1 SEHNR and CDR2 FQNEAQ (reference sequence). The CDR3 consists of 16 residues. The trim removed 5 bases at V and 3 bases at J, leaving 6 bases unmatched. The DNA of the CDR3 is TGTGCCAGCAGCGGCGGGACTAGCGGACACTACAATGAGCAGTTCTTC. As protein: CASSGGTSGHYNEQFF. The full variable domain, rest sourced from reference TRBV7-9 and TRBJ2-1, is DTGVSQNPRHKITKRGQNVTFRCDPISEHNRLYWYRQTLGQGPEFLTYFQNEAQLEKSRLLSDRFSAERPKGSFSTLEIQRTEQGDSAMYLCASSGGTSGHYNEQFFGPGTRLTVL.

The genes are TRBV11-2 and TRBJ1-1; tentative D call: TRBD1 (5 bases). This CDR3 is built from 11 residues. V was cut by 4 bases and J by 11 bases, with 11 bases left in between. The germline gives CDR1 SGHAT, CDR2 FQNNGV. CDR3 loop: CASSSGTLAFF. CDR3 nucleotide sequence: TGTGCCAGCAGCTCAGGGACGTTGGCTTTCTTT.

V usage is TRBV2 and J usage is TRBJ2-7; the D gene is possibly TRBD2 (6 bases). The CDR3 runs 15 residues. V lost 2 bases to trimming and J lost 2 bases, with 13 bases between them. The V gene's germline CDR1 is SNHLY and CDR2 FYNNEI. CDR3 coding DNA: TGTGCCAGCAGTGAAACTGTCGGCGGGGCCTACGAGCAGTACTTC. Its protein product is CASSETVGGAYEQYF.

Note on this clone: Different DNA sequences within this sample yield the same CDR3. The chain carries TRBV4-1 and TRBJ1-2; maybe TRBD1 (6 bases). Germline V gene lookup returns CDR1 MGHRA and CDR2 YSYEKL. The CDR3 sequence is 14 residues long. Trimming shortened V by 0 bases and J by 4 bases, and 9 bases separated the two germline ends. The CDR3 DNA reads as TGCGCCAGCAGCCAAGACAGGGGCGGCTATGGCTACACCTTC. Amino acid sequence: CASSQDRGGYGYTF.

This sequence joins TRBV15 and TRBJ1-5, with D perhaps TRBD1 (5 bases). The CDR3 is 16 residues long. The V end lost 1 base, the J end lost 2 bases, and 12 bases lay between the germline ends. The germline gives CDR1 LNHNV, CDR2 YYDKDF (reference sequence). CDR3 sequence: CATSRAPEGGNQPQHF. The CDR3 nucleotides are TGTGCCACCAGCAGAGCTCCGGAAGGGGGCAATCAGCCCCAGCATTTT.

The chain has TRBV13 and TRBJ2-2, with no clear D. CDR3 length equals 11 residues. Germline lookup yields CDR1 PRHDT and CDR2 FYEKMQ (reference sequence). Trimming took 3 bases from V and 6 from J, leaving 2 bases between them. The CDR3 protein is CASSFSGELFF. The CDR3 DNA follows: TGTGCCAGCAGCTTTTCCGGGGAGCTGTTTTTT.

This clone showed up just a few times. The sample contains more than one DNA sequence encoding this CDR3. The chain joins TRBV5-1 to TRBJ2-3; the D is unclear. The CDR3 has 12 residues. From germline, CDR1 is SGHRS and CDR2 YFSETQ. Trimming pared 0 bases from V and 5 bases from J, leaving 4 bases between. This CDR3 is CASSLGGDTQYF. The CDR3 region has the DNA TGCGCCAGCAGCTTGGGGGGAGATACGCAGTATTTT.

The genes are TRBV13 and TRBJ2-3, with D perhaps matching TRBD1 (6 bases). The CDR3 totals 13 residues. With 5 bases removed from V and 3 bases from J, the gap between germline ends came to 9 bases. Germline CDR1 PRHDT, CDR2 FYEKMQ (reference sequence). The CDR3 nucleotides read TGTGCCAGCAGCCCTACAGGGACAGATACGCAGTATTTT. Translation gives CASSPTGTDTQYF.

The rearrangement uses TRBV29-1 and TRBJ2-7; TRBD2 agrees at 15 bases. This CDR3 is built from 14 residues. CDR1 is SQVTM and CDR2 is ANQGSEA in the germline V gene. The V gene end was trimmed by 3 bases and the J gene end by 3 bases; junction bases not matched to a gene: 0. The CDR3 DNA is TGCAGCGTTGAGGGACTAGCGGGGGGCTACGAGCAGTACTTC. Translating it yields CSVEGLAGGYEQYF.

This rearrangement joins TRBV4-1 to TRBJ2-7, with D unclear. This CDR3 comprises 14 residues. Germline V CDR1 and CDR2: MGHRA, YSYEKL. The V and J ends lost 1 base and 3 bases respectively, with 10 bases between them. In DNA form, the CDR3 reads TGCGCCAGCAGCCAAGCAAACGGATACTACGAGCAGTACTTC. Residues: CASSQANGYYEQYF.